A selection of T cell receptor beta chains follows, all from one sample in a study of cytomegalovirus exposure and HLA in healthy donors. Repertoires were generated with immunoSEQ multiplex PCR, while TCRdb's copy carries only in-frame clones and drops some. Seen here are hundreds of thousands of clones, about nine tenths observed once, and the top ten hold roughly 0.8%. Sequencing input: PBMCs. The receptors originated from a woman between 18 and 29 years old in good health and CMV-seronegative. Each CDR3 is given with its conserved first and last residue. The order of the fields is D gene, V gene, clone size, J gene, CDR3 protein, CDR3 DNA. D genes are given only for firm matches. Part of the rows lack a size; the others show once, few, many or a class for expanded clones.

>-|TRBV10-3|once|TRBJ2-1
CAISEASIPPLYNEQFF
TGTGCCATCAGTGAGGCTAGTATCCCCCCTCTCTACAATGAGCAGTTCTTC
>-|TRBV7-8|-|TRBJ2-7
CASSPFSVAYEQYF
TGTGCCAGCAGCCCATTTAGTGTGGCCTACGAGCAGTACTTC
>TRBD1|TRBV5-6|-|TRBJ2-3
CASSLTGVLPDTQYF
TGTGCCAGCAGCCTGACAGGGGTATTACCAGATACGCAGTATTTT
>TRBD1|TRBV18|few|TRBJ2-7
CASSPDRDSYEQYF
TGTGCCAGCTCACCGGACAGGGACTCCTACGAGCAGTACTTC
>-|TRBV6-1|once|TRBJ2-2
CASTNRANTGELFF
TGTGCCAGTACGAACAGGGCCAACACCGGGGAGCTGTTTTTT
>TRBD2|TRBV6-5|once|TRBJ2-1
CASRAGLAGDEQFF
TGTGCCAGCAGGGCGGGACTAGCGGGGGATGAGCAGTTCTTC
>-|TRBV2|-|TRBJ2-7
CASQQGISRSSYEQYF
TGTGCCAGCCAGCAGGGGATATCTAGGAGCTCCTACGAGCAGTACTTC
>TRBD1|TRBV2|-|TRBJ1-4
CASRGGGGEKLFF
TGTGCCAGCAGAGGGGGCGGAGGGGAAAAACTGTTTTTT
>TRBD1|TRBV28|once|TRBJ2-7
CASSADRGKGYEQYF
TGTGCCAGCAGTGCAGACAGGGGAAAGGGCTACGAGCAGTACTTC
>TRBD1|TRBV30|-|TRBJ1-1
CAWYRDRTKAFF
TGTGCCTGGTACCGGGACAGGACAAAAGCTTTCTTT
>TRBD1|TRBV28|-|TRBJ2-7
CASSSQGAGSSYEQYF
TGTGCCAGCAGCTCACAGGGGGCTGGGAGCTCCTACGAGCAGTACTTC
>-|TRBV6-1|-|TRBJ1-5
CASSGIGGLEKNQPQHF
TGTGCCAGCAGTGGTATTGGGGGACTTGAGAAAAATCAGCCCCAGCATTTT
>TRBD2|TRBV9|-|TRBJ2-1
CASSVFAGGHEQFF
TGTGCCAGCAGCGTATTCGCGGGGGGCCATGAGCAGTTCTTC
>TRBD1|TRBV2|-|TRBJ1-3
CASRVSSDRAGNTIYF
TGTGCCAGCAGAGTATCAAGCGACAGGGCTGGAAACACCATATATTTT
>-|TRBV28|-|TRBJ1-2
CASNRGGGYTF
TGTGCCAGCAACCGGGGAGGCGGCTACACCTTC
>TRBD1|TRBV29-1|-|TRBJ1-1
CSVRWDRWGRNTEAFF
TGCAGCGTCCGCTGGGACAGGTGGGGGCGGAACACTGAAGCTTTCTTT
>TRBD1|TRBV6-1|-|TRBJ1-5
CASSEIRGTGSANQPQHF
TGTGCCAGCAGTGAAATACGTGGGACAGGGTCCGCGAATCAGCCCCAGCATTTT
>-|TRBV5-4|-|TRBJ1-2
CASSLGRSNYGYTF
TGTGCCAGCAGCTTGGGCAGATCTAACTATGGCTACACCTTC
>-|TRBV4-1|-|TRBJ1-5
CASSHSPINQPQHF
TGCGCCAGCAGCCACTCTCCTATCAATCAGCCCCAGCATTTT
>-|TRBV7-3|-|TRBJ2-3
CASSLTRKERDTQYF
TGTGCCAGCAGCTTAACAAGAAAAGAACGGGATACGCAGTATTTT
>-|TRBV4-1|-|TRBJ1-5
CASSQDARSNQPQHF
TGCGCCAGCAGCCAAGATGCCAGAAGCAATCAGCCCCAGCATTTT
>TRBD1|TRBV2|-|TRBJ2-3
CASGDRGKSDTQYF
TGTGCCAGCGGGGACAGGGGGAAATCAGATACGCAGTATTTT
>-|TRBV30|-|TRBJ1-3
CALEGKGTGNTIYF
TGTGCCCTGGAGGGAAAGGGGACTGGAAACACCATATATTTT
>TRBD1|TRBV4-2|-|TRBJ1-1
CASSQEGTGPSTEAFF
TGTGCCAGCAGCCAAGAAGGGACAGGGCCCAGCACTGAAGCTTTCTTT
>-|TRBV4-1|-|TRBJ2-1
CASSLNDQGSYNEQFF
TGCGCCAGCAGCCTTAATGATCAGGGCTCCTACAATGAGCAGTTCTTC
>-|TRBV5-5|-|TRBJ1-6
CASSLAQGTLAYNSPLHF
TGTGCCAGCAGCTTGGCCCAGGGGACGCTCGCCTATAATTCACCCCTCCACTTT
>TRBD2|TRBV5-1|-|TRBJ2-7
CASSSERDSYEQYF
TGCGCCAGCAGCTCGGAGCGGGATTCCTACGAGCAGTACTTC
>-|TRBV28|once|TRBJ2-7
CASSPRRQVLYEQYF
TGTGCCAGCAGTCCTCGTAGGCAGGTACTCTACGAGCAGTACTTC
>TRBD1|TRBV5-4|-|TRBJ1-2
CASTRQGVGQSGYTF
TGTGCCAGCACCCGACAGGGGGTGGGACAGAGTGGCTACACCTTC
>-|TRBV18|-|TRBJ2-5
CASSRSIQETQYF
TGTGCCAGCTCACGATCGATCCAGGAGACCCAGTACTTC
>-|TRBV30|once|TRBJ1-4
CAWNQQATNEKLFF
TGTGCCTGGAATCAGCAGGCAACTAATGAAAAACTGTTTTTT
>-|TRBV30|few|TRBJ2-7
CASSGEVYEQYF
TGTGCCTCCTCCGGAGAGGTTTACGAGCAGTACTTC
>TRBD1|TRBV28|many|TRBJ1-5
CASGRTGNNQPQHF
TGTGCCAGCGGTCGGACAGGGAACAATCAGCCCCAGCATTTT
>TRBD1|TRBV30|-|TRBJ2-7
CAWDIGTGGYEQYF
TGTGCCTGGGATATAGGGACAGGGGGCTACGAGCAGTACTTC
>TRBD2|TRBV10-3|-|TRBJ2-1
CAISEQAGVLNEQFF
TGTGCCATCAGTGAGCAAGCGGGGGTGTTAAATGAGCAGTTCTTC
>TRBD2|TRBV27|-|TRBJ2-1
CASSTRTSGYNEQFF
TGTGCCAGCAGTACCAGGACTAGCGGATACAATGAGCAGTTCTTC
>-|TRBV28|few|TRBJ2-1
CASSSTTPREFF
TGTGCCAGCAGTTCCACGACCCCCCGGGAGTTCTTC
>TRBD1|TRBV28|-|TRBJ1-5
CASRPQGSGSNQPQHF
TGTGCCAGCAGACCACAGGGGAGTGGGAGCAATCAGCCCCAGCATTTT
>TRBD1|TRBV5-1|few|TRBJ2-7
CASSLQGAVSEQYF
TGCGCCAGCAGCTTACAGGGGGCGGTGTCCGAGCAGTACTTC
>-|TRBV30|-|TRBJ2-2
CAWNSGLTGELFF
TGTGCCTGGAATTCCGGTCTCACCGGGGAGCTGTTTTTT
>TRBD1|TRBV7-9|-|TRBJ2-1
CASSWGQGAYNEQFF
TGTGCCAGCAGCTGGGGACAGGGGGCCTACAATGAGCAGTTCTTC
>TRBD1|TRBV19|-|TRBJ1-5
CASSPKTGGYQPQHF
TGTGCCAGTAGCCCCAAGACAGGGGGCTATCAGCCCCAGCATTTT
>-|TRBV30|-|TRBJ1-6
CAWKGGNSPLHF
TGTGCCTGGAAAGGCGGTAATTCACCCCTCCACTTT
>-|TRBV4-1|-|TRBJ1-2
CASSPYPGQPSGGYTF
TGCGCCAGCAGCCCGTACCCCGGACAGCCATCCGGCGGCTACACCTTC
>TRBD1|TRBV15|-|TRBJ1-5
CATSRKRTGTQPQHF
TGTGCCACCAGCAGAAAGAGGACAGGGACTCAGCCCCAGCATTTT
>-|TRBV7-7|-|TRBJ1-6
CASSPDGDSPLHF
TGTGCCAGCAGCCCCGACGGAGATTCACCCCTCCACTTT
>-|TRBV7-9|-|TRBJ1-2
CASSVVGSNGGYTF
TGTGCCAGCAGCGTAGTGGGCTCTAACGGTGGCTACACCTTC
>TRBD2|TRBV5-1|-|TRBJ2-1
CASRPGLAGMYNEQFF
TGCGCCAGCAGACCGGGACTAGCGGGAATGTACAATGAGCAGTTCTTC
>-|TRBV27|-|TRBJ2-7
CASSLASSYEQYF
TGTGCCAGCAGTTTAGCGAGCTCCTACGAGCAGTACTTC
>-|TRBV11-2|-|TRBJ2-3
CASREGGPPTDTQYF
TGTGCCAGCAGGGAGGGGGGGCCGCCAACAGATACGCAGTATTTT
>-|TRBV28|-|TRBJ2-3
CASSLWEGIDTQYF
TGTGCCAGCAGTTTATGGGAGGGGATAGATACGCAGTATTTT
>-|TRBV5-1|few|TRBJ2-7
CASSLIRGDGSYEQYF
TGCGCCAGCAGCTTAATAAGGGGTGATGGCTCCTACGAGCAGTACTTC
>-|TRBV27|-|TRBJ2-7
CASSPRTLSYEQYF
TGTGCCAGCAGTCCAAGGACACTCTCCTACGAGCAGTACTTC
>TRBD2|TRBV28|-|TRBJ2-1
CASSLPRSGTSLYNEQFF
TGTGCCAGCAGTTTACCTAGGTCCGGGACTAGTCTATACAATGAGCAGTTCTTC
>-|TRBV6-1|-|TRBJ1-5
CASSEGFGEGRQPQHF
TGTGCCAGCAGTGAAGGGTTCGGCGAGGGTCGGCAGCCCCAGCATTTT